This entry lists 9 T cell receptor beta chains sequenced from one sample in a study of T cell repertoires in cytomegalovirus infection. Their antigen targets remain unknown. TCRdb fed the reads into MiXCR, producing one record per CDR3 protein. This sample has a few hundred thousand distinct CDR3 sequences, with roughly 28% found just once. This material consisted of cultured PBMCs, taken from culture after CMV antigen stimulation. The source of these receptors is a human donor in good health (CMV status not recorded). Some clones in this sample may be carry-over from other donors' samples.

This clonotype was detected a few times. The J gene is TRBJ2-3, the V gene TRBV24-1, with 7 bases fitting TRBD1. Germline CDR1 reads KGHDR; CDR2 reads SFDVKD. V gave up 7 bases and J gave up 1 base; unmatched junction bases: 7. The CDR3 is 15 residues long. The CDR3 here is CATSGHGQGTDTQYF. The CDR3 DNA sequence: TGTGCCACCAGCGGCCACGGACAGGGCACAGATACGCAGTATTTT.

The gene calls are TRBV6-1 and TRBJ2-3; TRBD2 matches 12 bases. Trimming at V came to 0 bases and at J to 7 bases, leaving 5 bases not matched to a gene. The CDR3 is 16 amino acids. CDR1 and CDR2 (germline): MNHNS, SASEGT. This CDR3 reads CASSEALAGGPNTQYF. The CDR3 DNA sequence: TGTGCCAGCAGTGAAGCTCTAGCGGGGGGGCCGAATACGCAGTATTTT.

In this sample, this clonotype turned up a few times. The genes are TRBV20-1 and TRBJ2-2; 9 nucleotides align to TRBD2. Unmatched junction bases numbered 9, after V lost 5 bases and J lost 2 bases. Per the germline V gene, CDR1 is DFQATT and CDR2 is SNEGSKA (reference sequence). The CDR3 is 16 amino acids. This chain's CDR3 is CSAPMASGENTGELFF. The CDR3, as DNA: TGCAGTGCTCCTATGGCTAGCGGGGAAAACACCGGGGAGCTGTTTTTT.

The V gene is TRBV6-5, the J gene TRBJ2-1; a weak D match, TRBD1 (5 bases). V shed 6 bases and J shed 0 bases, with 15 bases lying between them. Looked up from germline, CDR1 is MNHEY and CDR2 is SVGAGI. The CDR3 is 16 residues long. The CDR3 loop is CASRLRGPSSYNEQFF. The CDR3 nucleotides read TGTGCCAGCAGGCTTAGGGGTCCCAGCTCCTACAATGAGCAGTTCTTC.

This clonotype has only a few counts. The V gene is TRBV9, the J gene TRBJ2-7, with 8 bases that match TRBD2. Germline V gene sequence: CDR1 SGDLS, CDR2 YYNGEE. The CDR3 has 18 residues. Germline trimming cut 4 bases from V and 2 bases from J; bases unmatched to any gene: 17. For the CDR3, the DNA is TGTGCCAGCAGCCCCGGCAGCCCCAATAGCGGGACTACCTACGAGCAGTACTTC. As protein: CASSPGSPNSGTTYEQYF.

The chain links TRBV11-2 to TRBJ1-1; D is unresolved. Trimming pared 8 bases from V and 4 bases from J, leaving 11 bases between. From germline, CDR1 is SGHAT and CDR2 FQNNGV. This CDR3 has 12 residues. As DNA, the CDR3 is TGTGCCAGCCTCACGGGTCCCACTGAAGCTTTCTTT. Protein sequence: CASLTGPTEAFF.

The chain has TRBV15 and TRBJ2-1; 8 positions match TRBD2. Per germline, CDR1 LNHNV and CDR2 YYDKDF (reference sequence). The V segment lost 1 base and the J segment 3 bases; nucleotides outside the gene matches: 2. This CDR3 contains 15 residues. The CDR3 DNA reads as TGTGCCACCAGCAGAGTGCGGGAGGACTACAATGAGCAGTTCTTC. This encodes CATSRVREDYNEQFF. The full variable domain, in which reference TRBV15 and TRBJ2-1 provide the parts outside the CDR3, is DAMVIQNPRYQVTQFGKPVTLSCSQTLNHNVMYWYQQKSSQAPKLLFHYYDKDFNNEADTPDNFQSRRPNTSFCFLDIRSPGLGDTAMYLCATSRVREDYNEQFFGPGTRLTVL.

The table lists this clonotype with many counts. The gene calls are TRBV11-2 and TRBJ1-1, with 10 nucleotides matching TRBD1. This CDR3 contains 17 residues. The germline V gene has CDR1 SGHAT and CDR2 FQNNGV. The J segment lost 1 base and the V segment lost 7 bases, leaving 12 bases of the junction unmatched. CDR3 amino acids: CASNLPGQGIENTEAFF. The CDR3 DNA reads as TGTGCCAGCAATCTACCGGGACAGGGGATAGAGAACACTGAAGCTTTCTTT.

There are a few counts of this clonotype. The V call is TRBV19, the J call TRBJ1-5; TRBD1 might be the D (5 bases). This CDR3 spans 14 amino acids. Per the germline V gene, CDR1 is LNHDA and CDR2 is SQIVND (reference sequence). V gave up 7 bases and J gave up 2 bases, with 12 bases separating them. The CDR3 reads CASIRRGGNQPQHF. In nucleotides, the CDR3 is TGTGCCAGTATCCGGCGGGGGGGCAATCAGCCCCAGCATTTT.